The 19 T cell receptor beta chains reported below all come from one sample, sequenced in a study of cytomegalovirus exposure and HLA in healthy donors. The PCR ran on 60 Vbeta and 13 Jbeta primers. Assay used: immunoSEQ multiplex PCR; TCRdb lists only in-frame clones, some missing. The sample yields some 150,000 clones, 82% seen once. The sequenced material came from PBMCs. The receptors originated from a male donor in good health and CMV-seronegative.

The chain recombines TRBV9 with TRBJ2-2; the D is unclear. The CDR3 sequence is 16 residues long. Trimming stripped 1 base from V and 1 base from J, with 11 bases between. CDR1 is SGDLS, CDR2 YYNGEE, per germline. The CDR3 protein is CASSVSLEVNTGELFF. The CDR3 bases are TGTGCCAGCAGCGTAAGTCTCGAGGTGAACACCGGGGAGCTGTTTTTT.

The chain is built from TRBV28 and TRBJ1-4; 8 nucleotides align to TRBD1. Unmatched junction bases numbered 7, after V lost 6 bases and J lost 4 bases. The CDR3 sequence is 15 residues long. The germline V gene has CDR1 MDHEN and CDR2 SYDVKM. The CDR3 DNA is TGTGCCAGCAGGACCCCGGGACAGGTTAATGAAAAACTGTTTTTT. Amino acid sequence: CASRTPGQVNEKLFF.

This clone is a singleton in its sample. The V call is TRBV13, the J call TRBJ2-5; 14 bases line up with TRBD2. The CDR3 is 16 amino acids. Germline V lookup: CDR1 PRHDT, CDR2 FYEKMQ (reference sequence). The trim removed 5 bases at V and 5 bases at J, leaving 7 bases unmatched. Here the CDR3 reads CASSPKRTSGGETQYF. In DNA form, the CDR3 reads TGTGCCAGCAGCCCGAAAAGGACTAGCGGGGGGGAGACCCAGTACTTC.

The gene calls are TRBV15 and TRBJ2-5, with D tentatively TRBD1 (5 bases). Trimming stripped 0 bases from V and 4 bases from J, with 12 bases between. The CDR3 loop spans 15 amino acids. The germline V gene has CDR1 LNHNV and CDR2 YYDKDF (reference sequence). CDR3 region: CATSRDVPRGETQYF. Here the CDR3 DNA reads TGTGCCACCAGCAGAGATGTGCCTAGGGGAGAGACCCAGTACTTC.

On this clone itself: One end of the junction is discordant with germline, which a read error may explain. The J gene is TRBJ2-1, the V gene TRBV7-9; TRBD2 matches at 10 bases. Germline assignment: CDR1 SEHNR and CDR2 FQNEAQ (reference sequence). There are 16 residues in the CDR3. The CDR3 DNA sequence: TGTTCCAGCAGCCTTAGCGGGAGGAGGTCCTACAATGAGCAGTTCTTC. Residues: CSSSLSGRRSYNEQFF.

The rearrangement joins TRBV11-3 to TRBJ2-1; 7 nucleotides line up with TRBD1. Per the germline V gene, CDR1 is SGHNT and CDR2 is YENEEA. CDR3 length: 15 amino acids. V lost 1 base, J lost 3 bases, and 3 bases stayed unmatched. CDR3 loop: CASSLAGTVYNEQFF. DNA of the CDR3: TGTGCCAGCAGCTTAGCCGGGACAGTCTACAATGAGCAGTTCTTC.

The rearrangement links TRBV7-2 to TRBJ2-1, with no clear D. V lost 1 base and J lost 10, with 11 bases in between. This CDR3 region has 13 residues. The V gene's germline CDR1 is SGHTA and CDR2 FQGNSA. This CDR3 is CASSLGGHGEQFF. The DNA for the CDR3 is TGTGCCAGCAGCTTAGGTGGCCACGGGGAGCAGTTCTTC.

J is TRBJ2-1 and V is TRBV11-3; 8 nucleotides line up with TRBD2. V lost 4 bases to trimming and J lost 1 base; unmatched junction nucleotides: 6. This CDR3 has 16 amino acids. Germline CDR1 and CDR2: SGHNT and YENEEA. The CDR3, as DNA: TGTGCCAGCAGCTCCCAAGGACTAGCATCCTACAATGAGCAGTTCTTC. It translates to CASSSQGLASYNEQFF. The full variable domain, completed using reference TRBV11-3 and TRBJ2-1, is EAGVVQSPRYKIIEKKQPVAFWCNPISGHNTLYWYLQNLGQGPELLIRYENEEAVDDSQLPKDRFSAERLKGVDSTLKIQPAELGDSAVYLCASSSQGLASYNEQFFGPGTRLTVL.

The J gene is TRBJ1-1, the V gene TRBV6-5; 7 nucleotides agree with TRBD1. CDR3 length equals 15 residues. From germline, CDR1 is MNHEY and CDR2 SVGAGI. V was clipped by 7 bases and J by 2 bases; unmatched bases: 10. CDR3 DNA sequence: TGTGCCAGCACCGCCCCGGGACAGCGAAACACTGAAGCTTTCTTT. Its protein is CASTAPGQRNTEAFF.

V usage is TRBV6-4 and J usage is TRBJ1-1; the D is unclear. The germline V gene encodes CDR1 MRHNA and CDR2 SNTAGT. This CDR3 spans 14 amino acids. Trimming took off 7 bases at V and 1 base at J, with 13 bases between the two ends. As DNA, the CDR3 is TGTGCCAGCACCCCGTCACCCGGGAACACTGAAGCTTTCTTT. It yields the protein CASTPSPGNTEAFF.

The chain combines TRBV29-1 with TRBJ2-7, with 8 bases lining up with TRBD1. Per germline, CDR1 SQVTM and CDR2 ANQGSEA. V dropped 1 base and J dropped 3; count of bases not matched to a gene: 5. The CDR3 contains 14 residues. The CDR3 loop reads CSVEGTGSGYEQYF. The CDR3 DNA follows: TGCAGCGTTGAAGGGACAGGGAGCGGCTACGAGCAGTACTTC.

In regard to this clone: At one end the junction does not follow the germline gene, possibly because of a read error. This chain uses TRBV7-9 with TRBJ1-2, with D possibly TRBD1 on 5 matching bases. Germline CDR1 reads SEHNR; CDR2 reads FQNEAQ (reference sequence). The CDR3 has 12 residues. The CDR3 loop is CASSSGHRSIRF. The CDR3 coding sequence is TGTGCCAGCAGTTCCGGACACAGATCTATCCGTTTC.

The chain joins TRBV4-2 to TRBJ2-3; no definite D call. Germline V gene data show CDR1 as LGHNA and CDR2 as YNFKEQ. The CDR3 has 17 residues. Trimming took 0 bases from V and 3 from J, leaving 16 bases between them. CDR3 loop: CASSQDLHGSTTDTQYF. DNA for the CDR3: TGTGCCAGCAGCCAAGATCTCCACGGGTCTACGACAGATACGCAGTATTTT.

This clone has more than one count but fewer than ten. The chain combines TRBV18 with TRBJ1-2, with 9 bases aligning to TRBD1. Germline lookup yields CDR1 KGHSH and CDR2 LQKENI. There are 17 residues in the CDR3. V lost 5 bases, J lost 4 bases, and 14 bases stayed unmatched. For the CDR3, the DNA is TGTGCCAGCTCAGTTGGACAGGGGTTCCAAAGTTCCTATGGCTACACCTTC. It is translated as CASSVGQGFQSSYGYTF.

The V call is TRBV5-1, the J call TRBJ2-1, with D perhaps matching TRBD2 (6 bases). The CDR3 runs to 14 residues. CDR1 SGHRS and CDR2 YFSETQ come from the germline V gene. The V and J ends lost 4 bases and 8 bases respectively, with 16 bases between them. The CDR3 bases are TGCGCCAGCAGCAAAAGTGGGGGGTACGATGAGCAGTTCTTC. Translating it yields CASSKSGGYDEQFF.

J is TRBJ2-5 and V is TRBV2; 7 bases align to TRBD2. Germline V gene data show CDR1 as SNHLY and CDR2 as FYNNEI. V lost 6 bases, J lost 4 bases, and 11 bases stayed unmatched. The CDR3 spans 15 residues. CDR3 DNA: TGTGCCAGCAGAGGGTGGAGTCCGGGAGGAGAGACCCAGTACTTC. Translating gives CASRGWSPGGETQYF.

The rearrangement links TRBV6-5 to TRBJ2-3; 10 bases agree with TRBD2. The V gene's germline CDR1 is MNHEY and CDR2 SVGAGI. The CDR3 is 16 amino acids. V lost 2 bases to trimming and J lost 2 bases; unmatched junction nucleotides: 4. CDR3 nucleotide sequence: TGTGCCAGCAGTTACCTCGGACTAGCGGACACAGATACGCAGTATTTT. This gives the protein CASSYLGLADTDTQYF.

The chain links TRBV4-1 to TRBJ2-7; D is uncertain. This CDR3 region has 15 residues. The V end lost 0 bases, the J end lost 9 bases, and 18 bases lay between the germline ends. Germline CDR1 is MGHRA and CDR2 is YSYEKL. CDR3: CASSQDLAGPVGQYF. As DNA, the CDR3 is TGCGCCAGCAGCCAAGACTTGGCAGGCCCGGTGGGGCAGTACTTC.

The CDR3 loop is CASSFVGGEQFF. The CDR3 region has the DNA TGTGCCAGCAGTTTCGTGGGGGGTGAGCAGTTCTTC. V and J are TRBV27 and TRBJ2-1; D is perhaps TRBD2 (6 bases). V was pared by 3 bases and J by 9 bases, with 9 bases between. This CDR3 spans 12 amino acids. Germline lookup yields CDR1 MNHEY and CDR2 SMNVEV (reference sequence).